These 19 T cell receptor beta chains originate from one sample sequenced in a study of T cell changes during pregnancy in multiple sclerosis. Repertoires were generated with immunoSEQ multiplex PCR, while TCRdb's copy carries only in-frame clones and drops some. The profile shows about 110,000 clones, approximately 91% of them singletons. The starting material was peripheral blood, obtained after pregnancy. Receptors originate from a female donor with multiple sclerosis, enrolled in a pregnancy study.

This chain uses TRBV27 with TRBJ1-6; maybe TRBD1 (6 bases). Germline CDR1 reads MNHEY; CDR2 reads SMNVEV (reference sequence). This CDR3 is 15 amino acids long. V lost 10 bases, J lost 2 bases, and 15 bases lay in between. In DNA, the CDR3 is TGTGCCACTTCGGCCGGGACAACCTATAATTCACCCCTCCACTTT. This encodes CATSAGTTYNSPLHF.

A remark on this clone: The conserved phenylalanine or tryptophan normally closing the CDR3 is absent here, so this likely arose from a read error. The chain recombines TRBV11-2 with TRBJ1-2; D remains ambiguous. The CDR3 runs 14 residues. Between the trimmed V and J ends, which lost 2 bases and 3 bases, there was a span of 10 bases. The V gene's germline CDR1 is SGHAT and CDR2 FQNNGV. The CDR3 DNA reads as TGTGCCAGCAGCTTACGCTACGCGGACTATGGCTACACCTCC. Its protein product is CASSLRYADYGYTS.

V gene TRBV6-6 combines with J gene TRBJ2-2; 12 nucleotides match TRBD1. Losses at the gene ends were 6 bases for V and 4 bases for J; bases not matched to a gene: 6. The CDR3 sequence is 16 residues long. Germline V lookup: CDR1 MNHNY, CDR2 SVGAGI (reference sequence). CDR3 sequence: CASSPGTGGITGELFF. The CDR3 nucleotides read TGTGCCAGCAGCCCCGGGACAGGGGGCATCACCGGGGAGCTGTTTTTT.

This clone was seen a single time. The chain employs TRBV5-1 and TRBJ2-7; weak D call: TRBD2 (6 bases). The length of the CDR3 is 16 residues. V lost 4 bases and J 1 base, leaving 18 bases between the germline ends. The germline V gene has CDR1 SGHRS and CDR2 YFSETQ. The CDR3 DNA sequence: TGCGCCAGCAGCCCCGGACACCGGGGACTTTCCTACGAGCAGTACTTC. It is translated as CASSPGHRGLSYEQYF.

The J gene is TRBJ1-4, the V gene TRBV10-3, with a tentative D call TRBD1 (6 bases). The CDR3 totals 16 residues. V was clipped by 5 bases and J by 2 bases, with 15 bases between them. CDR1 and CDR2 from the germline V gene are ENHRY and SYGVKD. CDR3 coding DNA: TGTGCCATCAGTTCACAGGGTGGGGGTACTAATGAAAAACTGTTTTTT. Translating it yields CAISSQGGGTNEKLFF.

The chain links TRBV7-9 to TRBJ1-2; 7 bases agree with TRBD1. Trimming removed 1 base from V and 3 bases from J; junction bases left unmatched: 14. Germline CDR1 is SEHNR and CDR2 is FQNEAQ (reference sequence). The CDR3 consists of 18 residues. The chain's CDR3 is CASSLGPYKTGKDYGYTF. CDR3 DNA: TGTGCCAGCAGCTTAGGCCCCTATAAGACAGGGAAGGACTATGGCTACACCTTC.

V is TRBV29-1 and J is TRBJ2-3; 9 bases are shared with TRBD2. The ends lost 5 bases at V and 6 bases at J; junction bases unmatched: 15. The length of the CDR3 is 16 residues. Germline V gene sequence: CDR1 SQVTM, CDR2 ANQGSEA. The DNA for the CDR3 is TGCAGCGTTATGGGCGGGGGGGCCCTTTATGAGGATACGCAGTATTTT. Its translation: CSVMGGGALYEDTQYF.

This rearrangement joins TRBV29-1 to TRBJ2-5; D possibly corresponds to TRBD2 (5 bases). CDR1 SQVTM and CDR2 ANQGSEA come from the germline V gene. The CDR3 is made up of 13 amino acids. V shed 4 bases and J shed 1 base, with 10 bases lying between them. CDR3 sequence: CSVGGGLQETQYF. For the CDR3, the DNA is TGCAGCGTTGGAGGCGGACTCCAAGAGACCCAGTACTTC.

This chain uses TRBV19 with TRBJ2-1; the match to TRBD1 covers 8 bases. The CDR3 covers 18 residues. Germline V gives CDR1 LNHDA, CDR2 SQIVND (reference sequence). With V trimmed by 6 bases and J by 4 bases, 17 bases remained unmatched. CDR3 sequence reads: CASSAGTGPTLEYNEQFF. In DNA, the CDR3 is TGTGCCAGTAGCGCCGGGACAGGTCCCACACTAGAATACAATGAGCAGTTCTTC.

V and J are TRBV19 and TRBJ1-5; D uncertain. Trimming removed 5 bases at V and 4 bases at J, with 18 bases between. The CDR3 contains 16 residues. CDR1 is LNHDA, CDR2 SQIVND, per germline (reference sequence). This CDR3 is CASSPGTEGWNQPQHF. The CDR3 DNA reads as TGTGCCAGTAGTCCCGGAACTGAGGGATGGAATCAGCCCCAGCATTTT.

The J gene is TRBJ1-3, the V gene TRBV2; D is perhaps TRBD1 (5 bases). The CDR3 consists of 14 residues. CDR1 is SNHLY, CDR2 FYNNEI, per germline. Trimming took 5 bases from V and 0 from J, leaving 8 bases between them. The CDR3 nucleotides are TGTGCCAGCAGTAAAGACAGCTCTGGAAACACCATATATTTT. Protein product: CASSKDSSGNTIYF.

The chain carries TRBV5-4 and TRBJ2-3, with D perhaps matching TRBD2 (5 bases). The germline V gene has CDR1 SGHNT and CDR2 YYREEE (reference sequence). V was cut by 0 bases and J by 0 bases, with 11 bases left in between. This CDR3 contains 16 residues. The CDR3 bases are TGTGCCAGCAGCTTGGATCCGGGAACCAGCACAGATACGCAGTATTTT. This codes for CASSLDPGTSTDTQYF. Full variable domain (missing parts from reference TRBV5-4 and TRBJ2-3): ETGVTQSPTHLIKTRGQQVTLRCSSQSGHNTVSWYQQALGQGPQFIFQYYREEENGRGNFPPRFSGLQFPNYSSELNVNALELDDSALYLCASSLDPGTSTDTQYFGPGTRLTVL.

The chain couples TRBV19 to TRBJ1-2; the match to TRBD1 covers 9 bases. CDR1 LNHDA and CDR2 SQIVND come from the germline V gene (reference sequence). Losses at the gene ends were 5 bases for V and 5 bases for J; bases not matched to a gene: 9. The CDR3 loop spans 15 amino acids. Here the CDR3 reads CASSLHRDREYGYTF. The CDR3 nucleotides read TGTGCCAGTAGTCTCCACCGGGACAGGGAATATGGCTACACCTTC.

In this sample, this clone turned up a few times. The chain couples TRBV6-1 to TRBJ1-6; 10 bases are shared with TRBD1. V trimming: 3 bases; J trimming: 7 bases; junction bases outside the gene matches: 6. The CDR3 extends over 16 amino acids. CDR1 and CDR2 from the germline V gene are MNHNS and SASEGT. The CDR3 coding sequence is TGTGCCAGCAGTGAGCAGACAGGGGGCGTAAATTCACCCCTCCACTTT. This translates into CASSEQTGGVNSPLHF.

The J gene is TRBJ2-7, the V gene TRBV5-1; a possible D gene is TRBD1 (6 bases). Trimming shortened V by 3 bases and J by 5 bases, and 9 bases separated the two germline ends. This CDR3 is built from 12 residues. Germline loops: CDR1 SGHRS, CDR2 YFSETQ. CDR3 nucleotides: TGCGCCAGCAGCTACTCAGGGGACGAGCAGTACTTC. Translating gives CASSYSGDEQYF. Using reference TRBV5-1 and TRBJ2-7 for the parts outside the CDR3, the full variable domain is KAGVTQTPRYLIKTRGQQVTLSCSPISGHRSVSWYQQTPGQGLQFLFEYFSETQRNKGNFPGRFSGRQFSNSRSEMNVSTLELGDSALYLCASSYSGDEQYFGPGTRLTVT.

The chain has TRBV2 and TRBJ2-5; 9 bases match TRBD2. The CDR3 has 16 residues. Trimming took 6 bases from V and 4 from J; bases not matched to a gene: 12. The germline V gene has CDR1 SNHLY and CDR2 FYNNEI. This chain's CDR3 is CASREGTSSLGETQYF. CDR3 DNA: TGTGCCAGCAGGGAGGGGACTAGCTCTCTTGGAGAGACCCAGTACTTC.

The chain combines TRBV5-4 with TRBJ2-2; D uncertain. V lost 2 bases and J lost 10, with 12 bases in between. The CDR3 loop spans 13 amino acids. Germline CDR1 and CDR2: SGHNT and YYREEE (reference sequence). CDR3: CASSFLVESELFF. DNA of the CDR3: TGTGCCAGCAGCTTTCTAGTCGAGTCGGAGCTGTTTTTT. The full variable domain, rest sourced from reference TRBV5-4 and TRBJ2-2, is ETGVTQSPTHLIKTRGQQVTLRCSSQSGHNTVSWYQQALGQGPQFIFQYYREEENGRGNFPPRFSGLQFPNYSSELNVNALELDDSALYLCASSFLVESELFFGEGSRLTVL.

A single count supports this clone. V and J are TRBV7-6 and TRBJ2-1, with 8 bases lining up with TRBD1. The CDR3 covers 11 residues. Germline V gene data show CDR1 as SGHVS and CDR2 as FNYEAQ. The V gene end was trimmed by 11 bases and the J gene end by 6 bases; junction bases not matched to a gene: 3. The CDR3 DNA sequence: TGTGCCGTAACAGGGGGCAATGAGCAGTTCTTC. Its translation: CAVTGGNEQFF.

The gene calls are TRBV5-4 and TRBJ2-3, with 12 bases aligning to TRBD2. Trimming cost V 3 bases and J 5 bases; bases outside gene matches: 13. This CDR3 region has 18 residues. Germline V gene lookup returns CDR1 SGHNT and CDR2 YYREEE (reference sequence). CDR3 sequence (DNA): TGTGCCAGCAGCTCAACCACAAAACTAGCGGGGGGTGGAGATACGCAGTATTTT. Translation gives CASSSTTKLAGGGDTQYF.